This passage covers 2 T cell receptor beta chains from one sample sequenced in a study of CD8 T cells in ankylosing spondylitis. MiXCR, applied by TCRdb to the 5' RACE reads, yields one record per CDR3 protein. Among just under 350,000 distinct CDR3 sequences, roughly 14% were seen once, and the ten largest hold approximately 1.1%. Sequencing input: blood, either unsorted or a sorted T cell fraction (not recorded which). These receptors were taken from a male donor with ankylosing spondylitis or in good health (not recorded which).

The chain recombines TRBV21-1 with TRBJ2-7. TRBV21-1 is designated a pseudogene. This CDR3 contains 15 residues. CDR3 loop: CASSKGRVEIHEQYF. The CDR3, as DNA: TGTGCCAGCAGCAAAGGCAGGGTAGAGATCCACGAGCAGTACTTC.

This clonotype was counted between two and nine times. The gene calls are TRBV5-1 and TRBJ1-1; a weak D match, TRBD1 (5 bases). Deletions cut 4 bases from V and 7 bases from J, with 14 bases between. The CDR3 spans 13 residues. Per the germline V gene, CDR1 is SGHRS and CDR2 is YFSETQ. The CDR3 here is CASSLRETSEAFF. In nucleotides, the CDR3 is TGCGCCAGCAGCCTCAGGGAAACAAGTGAAGCTTTCTTT.